This T cell receptor beta chain came from a study of T-cell memory formation after mild COVID-19. TCRdb re-called the 5' RACE reads through MiXCR, storing one row per CDR3 protein. The sample contains hundreds of thousands of distinct CDR3 sequences, approximately 15% of which appear only once. This CDR3 region has 16 residues. Trimming removed 2 bases at V and 4 bases at J, with 15 bases between. Germline V gene data show CDR1 as LGHNA and CDR2 as YNFKEQ. This chain joins TRBV4-2 and TRBJ2-1, with a tentative D call TRBD2 (6 bases). The TCR was taken from a man aged 18 to 35 who had mild COVID-19 (a few samples of this study predate the infection). Cell type and time point are not known. The sample consisted of PBMCs or a T cell subset sorted from them (not recorded which). In nucleotides, the CDR3 is TGTGCCAGCAGCCAAATACGGGGGACTTTATACAATGAGCAGTTCTTC. Amino acids: CASSQIRGTLYNEQFF.